These 20 T cell receptor beta chains share one sample of origin, sequenced in a study of siplizumab effects on memory and regulatory T cells (dated by TCRdb to about 2019). Library prep was done by the immunoSEQ multiplex PCR assay. TCRdb stores this immuneACCESS table with in-frame sequences only. Part of the clones is absent; in the studies checked, under half of the shortfall reflects unresolved V genes, and no reason is known for the rest. The sample has some 100,000 clones on record, around 92% of them singletons. The ten biggest clones cover 0.14% to 0.15% of the sample. The sequenced sample was CD4+ T cells sorted from blood. These receptors were taken from a human donor in good health.

This clone has only a few counts. This chain uses TRBV18 with TRBJ2-7; TRBD1 or TRBD2 may be the D gene (5 bases each). CDR1 is KGHSH and CDR2 is LQKENI in the germline V gene. V lost 0 bases and J 7 bases, leaving 10 bases between the germline ends. The CDR3 has 13 amino acids. The DNA of the CDR3 is TGTGCCAGCTCACCACCGGGACCATTGGAGCAGTACTTC. Protein sequence: CASSPPGPLEQYF.

The rearrangement uses TRBV18 and TRBJ1-4; D is uncertain. Trimming took 1 base from V and 7 from J, leaving 16 bases between them. The CDR3 runs 16 residues. Per the germline V gene, CDR1 is KGHSH and CDR2 is LQKENI. The CDR3 DNA is TGTGCCAGCTCACCACTGAACTCTGCGGGCGGTGAAAAACTGTTTTTT. It specifies CASSPLNSAGGEKLFF.

The chain is built from TRBV6-1 and TRBJ2-3; D ambiguous. In germline, CDR1 is MNHNS, CDR2 SASEGT. This CDR3 has 13 residues. V shed 6 bases and J shed 3 bases, with 10 bases lying between them. CDR3 sequence reads: CASRDTGTDTQYF. CDR3 bases: TGTGCCAGCAGGGATACCGGGACAGATACGCAGTATTTT.

The chain links TRBV4-2 to TRBJ2-5; perhaps D is TRBD1 or TRBD2 (5 bases each). This CDR3 has 19 residues. V was cut by 0 bases and J by 2 bases, with 22 bases left in between. Germline V lookup: CDR1 LGHNA, CDR2 YNFKEQ. For the CDR3, the DNA is TGTGCCAGCAGCCAAGAAAGTGGTGGGACCATGACGGTACAAGAGACCCAGTACTTC. This codes for CASSQESGGTMTVQETQYF.

As for this clone: The sample carries other DNA sequences with the same CDR3. This rearrangement joins TRBV27 to TRBJ2-7, with a possible D match to TRBD1 (6 bases). In germline, CDR1 is MNHEY, CDR2 SMNVEV (reference sequence). V was pared by 5 bases and J by 6 bases, with 11 bases between. This CDR3 comprises 12 residues. Here the CDR3 DNA reads TGTGCCAGCAGTGTTACAGGGACCGAGCAGTACTTC. Protein sequence: CASSVTGTEQYF.

This rearrangement joins TRBV6-5 to TRBJ1-1; D not certain. The germline V gene has CDR1 MNHEY and CDR2 SVGAGI. The CDR3 is made up of 14 amino acids. Trimming removed 9 bases at V and 0 bases at J, with 14 bases between. In DNA form, the CDR3 reads TGTGCCAGTCTTCCGTGGCAGATGAACACTGAAGCTTTCTTT. It codes for CASLPWQMNTEAFF.

This rearrangement joins TRBV10-3 to TRBJ1-2; maybe TRBD1 (5 bases). V was shortened by 6 bases and J by 6 bases, with 14 bases between the two germline ends. Germline V gene data show CDR1 as ENHRY and CDR2 as SYGVKD. This CDR3 region has 13 residues. CDR3 amino acids: CAISRDLEDGYTF. DNA of the CDR3: TGTGCCATCAGCCGGGACCTAGAAGATGGCTACACCTTC.

This chain joins TRBV6-6 and TRBJ1-5; D is uncertain. CDR1 and CDR2 from the germline V gene are MNHNY and SVGAGI (reference sequence). This CDR3 has 14 amino acids. V lost 6 bases, J lost 0 bases, and 9 bases lay in between. CDR3 sequence: CASRTEDSNQPQHF. Here the CDR3 DNA reads TGTGCCAGCAGGACTGAAGATAGCAATCAGCCCCAGCATTTT.

This clone occurred a few times. The V gene is TRBV10-3, the J gene TRBJ1-6; D ambiguous. Trimming pared 0 bases from V and 6 bases from J, leaving 3 bases between. The germline gives CDR1 ENHRY, CDR2 SYGVKD. The CDR3 contains 13 residues. For the CDR3, the DNA is TGTGCCATCAGTGAGTCGACTAATTCACCCCTCCACTTT. Translated, it gives CAISESTNSPLHF.

The chain couples TRBV7-2 to TRBJ1-2, with 7 bases that match TRBD1. Germline CDR1 SGHTA, CDR2 FQGNSA. Trimming removed 3 bases from V and 0 bases from J; junction bases left unmatched: 4. The length of the CDR3 is 15 residues. CDR3 protein: CASSFDRDPNYGYTF. CDR3 nucleotides: TGTGCCAGCAGCTTCGACAGGGATCCTAACTATGGCTACACCTTC.

The rearrangement uses TRBV6-5 and TRBJ1-2; possibly TRBD1 for D (6 bases). The CDR3 runs 14 residues. CDR1 is MNHEY and CDR2 is SVGAGI in the germline V gene. V lost 5 bases and J lost 6, with 16 bases in between. This CDR3 reads CASSPRGQINGYTF. In DNA form, the CDR3 reads TGTGCCAGCAGTCCCAGGGGCCAGATTAATGGCTACACCTTC.

The CDR3, as DNA: TGCGCCAGCAGCCATGAGATGTGGGATCAGCCCCAGCATTTT. The encoded protein is CASSHEMWDQPQHF. This chain joins TRBV4-1 and TRBJ1-5; D call uncertain. Trimming took off 3 bases at V and 5 bases at J, with 11 bases between the two ends. From germline, CDR1 is MGHRA and CDR2 YSYEKL. This CDR3 is 14 amino acids long.

This sequence joins TRBV4-3 and TRBJ2-7; 10 positions match TRBD2. Germline CDR1 reads LGHNA; CDR2 reads YSLEER. The length of the CDR3 is 15 residues. After removal of 4 bases from V and 1 base from J, the junction contained 4 bases not matched to a gene. Here the CDR3 reads CASSPVAGGSYEQYF. CDR3 nucleotide sequence: TGCGCCAGCAGCCCCGTAGCGGGGGGTTCCTACGAGCAGTACTTC.

Only a few counts were recorded for this clone. The chain has TRBV30 and TRBJ1-1, with 8 bases that match TRBD1. The CDR3 runs to 11 residues. Germline loops: CDR1 GTSNPN, CDR2 SVGIG (reference sequence). V lost 3 bases and J lost 11; bases outside the gene matches: 5. The CDR3 sequence is CAWRDRDAAFF. The CDR3 bases are TGTGCCTGGAGGGACAGGGACGCGGCTTTCTTT.

The chain carries TRBV5-1 and TRBJ2-7; maybe TRBD1 (6 bases). The CDR3 is 15 amino acids. Germline assignment: CDR1 SGHRS and CDR2 YFSETQ. V was trimmed by 6 bases and J by 2 bases, leaving 18 bases between them. CDR3 in amino acids: CASNPMGQGTYEQYF. As DNA, the CDR3 is TGCGCCAGCAACCCTATGGGGCAGGGGACCTACGAGCAGTACTTC.

The V call is TRBV6-5, the J call TRBJ1-3; 7 bases match TRBD1. This CDR3 spans 14 amino acids. The junction had 7 bases not matched to a gene; V was cut back by 5 bases and J by 6 bases. Per germline, CDR1 MNHEY and CDR2 SVGAGI. Here the CDR3 DNA reads TGTGCCAGCAGTCAACCCGGGACAGCAAACACCATATATTTT. Its protein is CASSQPGTANTIYF.

With regard to this clone: Distinct nucleotide sequences in the sample also encode this CDR3. CDR3: CASSPGTDYGYTF. CDR3 nucleotide sequence: TGTGCCAGCTCACCAGGGACAGACTATGGCTACACCTTC. The chain recombines TRBV18 with TRBJ1-2, with 7 bases aligning to TRBD1. The CDR3 loop spans 13 amino acids. In germline, CDR1 is KGHSH, CDR2 LQKENI. Losses at the gene ends were 2 bases for V and 3 bases for J; bases not matched to a gene: 0.

The J gene is TRBJ2-3, the V gene TRBV7-8, with TRBD2 matching over 13 bases. The V gene's germline CDR1 is SGHVS and CDR2 FQNEAQ. CDR3 size: 18 residues. V dropped 0 bases and J dropped 6; count of bases not matched to a gene: 9. This CDR3 is CASSLAILTSGGLDTQYF. CDR3 in DNA: TGTGCCAGCAGCTTAGCGATCTTGACTAGCGGGGGGCTTGATACGCAGTATTTT.

In its sample, this clone was seen once. The rearrangement links TRBV10-3 to TRBJ2-7; TRBD2 agrees at 10 bases. V lost 6 bases and J lost 6; bases outside the gene matches: 11. This CDR3 is built from 15 residues. Germline V CDR1 and CDR2: ENHRY, SYGVKD. The chain's CDR3 is CAIRAPRAGGGEQYF. The DNA of the CDR3 is TGTGCCATCAGGGCCCCGAGAGCGGGGGGGGGCGAGCAGTACTTC.

V and J are TRBV7-6 and TRBJ2-5, with TRBD2 matching over 9 bases. CDR1 and CDR2 (germline): SGHVS, FNYEAQ. The V segment lost 1 base and the J segment 2 bases; nucleotides outside the gene matches: 2. The CDR3 is 15 amino acids. This CDR3 reads CASSLGTSAQETQYF. In DNA, the CDR3 is TGTGCCAGCAGCTTAGGGACTAGCGCGCAAGAGACCCAGTACTTC.